This T cell receptor (beta chain) originates from a study of T-cell reconstitution after alpha-beta-depleted transplantation in children. On this clonotype itself: What it binds is not known.

Preparing the TCRbeta library involved the use of unique molecular identifiers. MiXCR, run by TCRdb on the PCR reads, gives a single entry per CDR3 protein. The data hold roughly 790,000 distinct CDR3 sequences, with under 20% observed a single time. Whole-study findings and limits: Reportedly, only several hundred clones from non-depleted graft cells drove alpha-beta T-cell counts at about two months. T-cell counts and diversity at one year following transplant were attributed mainly to newly produced T cells. The origin of high day-60 TCRbeta diversity in some patients lay in surviving recipient T cells and thymic progenitors.

This CDR3 has 16 residues. V was shortened by 3 bases and J by 4 bases, with 15 bases between the two germline ends. The TCR originated in a male patient younger than 18 who had a stem cell transplant for acute lymphoblastic leukemia, so the T cells may come from the graft donor. The sample was PBMCs, mostly from graft donor cells, taken 360 days after TCRalphabeta/CD19-depleted stem cell transplant. The gene calls are TRBV12-3 or TRBV12-4 and TRBJ2-2; D call uncertain. The DNA of the CDR3 is TGTGCCAGCAGTTTCATAGAATCGGGCTCCACCGGGGAGCTGTTTTTT. This sequence encodes CASSFIESGSTGELFF.